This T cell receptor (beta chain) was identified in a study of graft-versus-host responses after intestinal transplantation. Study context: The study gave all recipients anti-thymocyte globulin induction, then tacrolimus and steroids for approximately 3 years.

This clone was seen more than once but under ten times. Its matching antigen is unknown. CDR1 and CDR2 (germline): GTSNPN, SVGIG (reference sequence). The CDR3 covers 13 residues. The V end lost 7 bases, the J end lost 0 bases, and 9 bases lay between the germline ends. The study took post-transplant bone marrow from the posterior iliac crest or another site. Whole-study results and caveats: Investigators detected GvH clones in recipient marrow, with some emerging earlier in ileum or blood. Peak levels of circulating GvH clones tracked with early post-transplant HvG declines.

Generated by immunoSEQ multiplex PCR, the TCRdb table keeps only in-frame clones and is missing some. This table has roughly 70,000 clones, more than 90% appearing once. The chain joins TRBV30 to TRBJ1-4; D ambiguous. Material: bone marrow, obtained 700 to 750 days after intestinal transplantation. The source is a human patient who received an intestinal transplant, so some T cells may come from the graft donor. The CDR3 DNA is TGTGCCTTTCCAGGAGCAACTAATGAAAAACTGTTTTTT. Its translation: CAFPGATNEKLFF.